This passage covers 15 T cell receptor beta chains from one sample sequenced in a study of blood T cells in healthy people across ages. A J-beta primer mix and a sample-barcoded 5' primer were used in a second PCR of roughly 6 to 11 cycles. Using its own MiXCR run on the 5' RACE reads, TCRdb lists one record per CDR3 protein. Of about 680,000 distinct CDR3 sequences in the sample, roughly 50% were seen once. The sample taken for sequencing was blood. The receptors come from a woman aged 55-70 years in good health.

The chain employs TRBV20-1 and TRBJ1-4; TRBD1 matches 9 bases. V shed 6 bases and J 6 bases; nucleotides not matched to a gene: 5. The CDR3 runs to 13 residues. The germline V gene has CDR1 DFQATT and CDR2 SNEGSKA (reference sequence). In DNA, the CDR3 is TGCAGTGCCGCCGGGACAGGGCATGAAAAACTGTTTTTT. Its protein is CSAAGTGHEKLFF.

The rearrangement uses TRBV7-2 and TRBJ1-1; no clear D. The CDR3 extends over 13 amino acids. Germline V gives CDR1 SGHTA, CDR2 FQGNSA. V lost 7 bases and J 0 bases, leaving 9 bases between the germline ends. Written as DNA, the CDR3 is TGTGCCAGCACCAAAAGGATGAACACTGAAGCTTTCTTT. The encoded protein is CASTKRMNTEAFF.

CDR3 nucleotide sequence: TGTGCCAGCAGTGAGCTGGGCGAGCAGTACTTC. This sequence encodes CASSELGEQYF. This chain joins TRBV2 and TRBJ2-5; D not resolved. The J call is uncertain, as TRBJ2-7 better fits the DNA end. This CDR3 is built from 11 residues. The germline V gene encodes CDR1 SNHLY and CDR2 FYNNEI.

In this sample, this clonotype turned up a few times. V gene TRBV28 combines with J gene TRBJ1-2, with TRBD1 identical over 8 bases. This CDR3 comprises 15 residues. CDR1 is MDHEN, CDR2 SYDVKM, per germline. The V segment lost 4 bases and the J segment 8 bases; nucleotides outside the gene matches: 12. CDR3 coding DNA: TGTGCCAGCAGTTCCCCTCGACAGGGGCGCAGAGGCTACACCTTC. Translated: CASSSPRQGRRGYTF.

The chain has TRBV12-3 or TRBV12-4 and TRBJ1-2; no definite D call. V was trimmed by 4 bases and J by 5 bases, leaving 8 bases between them. The CDR3 has 12 amino acids. The CDR3 loop is CASSSKSYGYTF. CDR3 DNA: TGTGCCAGCAGTTCAAAGTCGTATGGCTACACCTTC.

The chain carries TRBV7-8 and TRBJ1-1, with TRBD1 matching 9 bases. From germline, CDR1 is SGHVS and CDR2 FQNEAQ. This CDR3 region has 16 residues. V lost 1 base to trimming and J lost 4 bases; unmatched junction nucleotides: 7. The DNA of the CDR3 is TGTGCCAGCAGCTTAGGAGAGACAGGGGGGTTCACTGAAGCTTTCTTT. Encoded protein: CASSLGETGGFTEAFF. Complete variable domain (other parts from reference TRBV7-8 and TRBJ1-1): GAGVSQSPRYKVAKRGQDVALRCDPISGHVSLFWYQQALGQGPEFLTYFQNEAQLDKSGLPSDRFFAERPEGSVSTLKIQRTQQEDSAVYLCASSLGETGGFTEAFFGQGTRLTVV.

The J gene is TRBJ2-3, the V gene TRBV20-1; D gene unclear. V was pared by 6 bases and J by 0 bases, with 13 bases between. The length of the CDR3 is 14 residues. CDR1 and CDR2 from the germline V gene are DFQATT and SNEGSKA (reference sequence). In DNA form, the CDR3 reads TGCAGTGCAATCGCCCAGTATAGCACAGATACGCAGTATTTT. Its protein is CSAIAQYSTDTQYF.

This clonotype was recorded a few times. CDR3 DNA sequence: TGTGCCATCAGTGAAAGTATCGGGACAGGGCCGGATGAAAAACTGTTTTTT. It encodes CAISESIGTGPDEKLFF. This chain uses TRBV10-3 with TRBJ1-4; the match to TRBD1 covers 9 bases. The V and J ends lost 3 bases and 6 bases, in that order; junction bases with no gene match: 11. This CDR3 is 17 amino acids long. In germline, CDR1 is ENHRY, CDR2 SYGVKD.

J is TRBJ1-1 and V is TRBV4-3; unclear D gene. This CDR3 is built from 16 residues. Germline-derived CDR1 and CDR2 are LGHNA and YSLEER. Trimming shortened V by 1 base and J by 8 bases, and 20 bases separated the two germline ends. CDR3 sequence: CASSQGVSDEEKEAFF. As DNA, the CDR3 is TGCGCCAGCAGCCAAGGGGTGTCAGACGAGGAAAAGGAAGCTTTCTTT.

The gene calls are TRBV5-1 and TRBJ2-5; a possible D gene is TRBD2 (5 bases). The CDR3 covers 14 residues. Trimming took off 4 bases at V and 2 bases at J, with 12 bases between the two ends. The germline CDR1 and CDR2 sequences are SGHRS and YFSETQ. CDR3 protein: CASSRRPGQETQYF. Written as DNA, the CDR3 is TGCGCCAGCAGCCGGAGGCCAGGTCAAGAGACCCAGTACTTC.

In this sample, this clonotype turned up many times. The chain has TRBV10-2 and TRBJ2-7, with 10 bases aligning to TRBD1. This CDR3 spans 13 amino acids. The germline CDR1 and CDR2 sequences are WSHSY and SAAADI. The trim removed 7 bases at V and 3 bases at J, leaving 3 bases unmatched. Here the CDR3 reads CASTRTGGYEQYF. CDR3 coding DNA: TGCGCCAGCACTAGGACAGGGGGCTACGAGCAGTACTTC.

V is TRBV29-1 and J is TRBJ1-2; D perhaps matches TRBD1 (6 bases). Germline CDR1 and CDR2: SQVTM and ANQGSEA. V lost 4 bases and J 4 bases, leaving 13 bases between the germline ends. The CDR3 covers 13 residues. The CDR3 protein is CSVVRGESYGYTF. In DNA form, the CDR3 reads TGCAGCGTTGTGAGGGGGGAGAGCTATGGCTACACCTTC.

This clonotype occurred many times. In DNA, the CDR3 is TGCAGCCTCAGGACGGACTCCTACGAGCAGTACTTC. Residues: CSLRTDSYEQYF. The chain links TRBV29-1 to TRBJ2-7; D ambiguous. The CDR3 covers 12 residues. The germline V gene encodes CDR1 SQVTM and CDR2 ANQGSEA. V lost 8 bases to trimming and J lost 0 bases, with 11 bases between them.

This clonotype was seen a few times. The chain couples TRBV12-3 or TRBV12-4 to TRBJ2-3; TRBD2 aligns across 9 bases. The CDR3 is 19 amino acids. V shed 5 bases and J 1 base; nucleotides not matched to a gene: 16. In DNA, the CDR3 is TGTGCCAGCAGTAGCAGGGGGGGACTAGCATCGGGAGGCACAGATACGCAGTATTTT. It specifies CASSSRGGLASGGTDTQYF.

The V and J genes are TRBV7-9 and TRBJ1-6; D possibly corresponds to TRBD1 (5 bases). Trimming cost V 1 base and J 10 bases, with 14 bases left between them. CDR3 length equals 15 residues. Germline values: CDR1 SEHNR, CDR2 FQNEAQ (reference sequence). CDR3 DNA sequence: TGTGCCAGCAGCTTAGGGGACCCATCCCGGTCACCCCTCCACTTT. Amino acid sequence: CASSLGDPSRSPLHF.